Each of the 20 T cell receptor beta chains below was sequenced from the same sample in a study of cytomegalovirus exposure and HLA in healthy donors. The study ran its PCR with 60 Vbeta and 13 Jbeta primers. Measured with immunoSEQ multiplex PCR; TCRdb has only the in-frame clones, and not every one. The data show tens of thousands of clones, around three quarters seen once. The sample taken for sequencing was PBMCs. The receptors come from a male donor in good health and CMV-seronegative.

CDR3 sequence reads: CASSSTIAIQETQYF. The DNA of the CDR3 is TGTGCCAGCAGTTCGACGATAGCGATTCAGGAGACCCAGTACTTC. This rearrangement joins TRBV6-5 to TRBJ2-5; tentative D call: TRBD2 (5 bases). The V end lost 4 bases, the J end lost 5 bases, and 17 bases lay between the germline ends. Germline V gene sequence: CDR1 MNHEY, CDR2 SVGAGI. The CDR3 sequence is 15 residues long.

The V gene is TRBV28, the J gene TRBJ2-2, with TRBD2 matching 13 bases. J lost 6 bases, V lost 8 bases, and 0 bases had no gene match. The CDR3 sequence is 13 residues long. Per the germline V gene, CDR1 is MDHEN and CDR2 is SYDVKM. CDR3 nucleotides: TGTGCCAGCGGACTAGCGGGAGCCGGGGAGCTGTTTTTT. Its protein product is CASGLAGAGELFF.

The chain links TRBV5-4 to TRBJ2-1; no clear D. Germline V CDR1 and CDR2: SGHNT, YYREEE (reference sequence). The CDR3 consists of 16 residues. Trimming removed 0 bases at V and 0 bases at J, with 10 bases between. CDR3 loop: CASSLGSFSSYNEQFF. CDR3 in DNA: TGTGCCAGCAGCTTGGGCAGTTTCAGCTCCTACAATGAGCAGTTCTTC. Supplemented by reference TRBV5-4 and TRBJ2-1, the full variable domain reads ETGVTQSPTHLIKTRGQQVTLRCSSQSGHNTVSWYQQALGQGPQFIFQYYREEENGRGNFPPRFSGLQFPNYSSELNVNALELDDSALYLCASSLGSFSSYNEQFFGPGTRLTVL.

The chain couples TRBV28 to TRBJ1-3; 8 nucleotides match TRBD1. Looked up from germline, CDR1 is MDHEN and CDR2 is SYDVKM. The CDR3 contains 16 residues. V shed 7 bases and J 0 bases; nucleotides not matched to a gene: 8. The CDR3 DNA follows: TGTGCCAGCAAAACAGGGGGGGATTTCTCTGGAAACACCATATATTTT. Its protein is CASKTGGDFSGNTIYF.

The chain couples TRBV4-3 to TRBJ1-3, with D possibly matching TRBD1 (5 bases). The CDR3 runs to 15 residues. Between the trimmed V and J ends, which lost 0 bases and 2 bases, there was a span of 8 bases. CDR1 LGHNA and CDR2 YSLEER come from the germline V gene. The CDR3 region is CASSQDGGTGNTIYF. The CDR3 nucleotides are TGCGCCAGCAGCCAAGATGGGGGGACTGGAAACACCATATATTTT.

This sequence joins TRBV5-1 and TRBJ1-6; 7 bases are a match to TRBD1. J lost 8 bases, V lost 4 bases, and 9 bases had no gene match. Germline V gene sequence: CDR1 SGHRS, CDR2 YFSETQ. The CDR3 extends over 15 amino acids. The CDR3 sequence is CASSPRQGGDSPLHF. The CDR3 bases are TGCGCCAGCAGCCCAAGGCAGGGGGGAGATTCACCCCTCCACTTT.

The chain carries TRBV5-1 and TRBJ1-1; weak D call: TRBD1 (5 bases). Germline-derived CDR1 and CDR2 are SGHRS and YFSETQ. This CDR3 contains 13 residues. Trimming shortened V by 4 bases and J by 6 bases, and 13 bases separated the two germline ends. CDR3 sequence (DNA): TGCGCCAGCAGCCGTGACAGCTTCGCTGAAGCTTTCTTT. Its translation: CASSRDSFAEAFF. The full variable domain, in which reference TRBV5-1 and TRBJ1-1 provide the parts outside the CDR3, is KAGVTQTPRYLIKTRGQQVTLSCSPISGHRSVSWYQQTPGQGLQFLFEYFSETQRNKGNFPGRFSGRQFSNSRSEMNVSTLELGDSALYLCASSRDSFAEAFFGQGTRLTVV.

V is TRBV7-2 and J is TRBJ2-3, with D unresolved. Germline V lookup: CDR1 SGHTA, CDR2 FQGNSA. CDR3 size: 13 residues. The V and J ends lost 5 bases and 1 base respectively, with 7 bases between them. Written as DNA, the CDR3 is TGTGCCAGCAGCCTCTATGGCACAGATACGCAGTATTTT. It translates to CASSLYGTDTQYF.

The chain carries TRBV19 and TRBJ2-5, with D possibly TRBD1 on 7 matching bases. V gave up 3 bases and J gave up 5 bases, with 16 bases separating them. The CDR3 spans 15 residues. The germline V gene encodes CDR1 LNHDA and CDR2 SQIVND (reference sequence). The CDR3 nucleotides read TGTGCCAGTAGTATCGGGCCAGGGGGGCACGAGACCCAGTACTTC. This gives the protein CASSIGPGGHETQYF.

The J gene is TRBJ2-1, the V gene TRBV5-4; D remains ambiguous. Germline loops: CDR1 SGHNT, CDR2 YYREEE (reference sequence). The CDR3 is made up of 12 amino acids. Trimming removed 1 base from V and 9 bases from J, with 8 bases in between. The CDR3, as DNA: TGTGCCAGCAGCTTGTTGGAGACTGAGCAGTTCTTC. Its protein is CASSLLETEQFF. The whole variable domain, filled in from reference TRBV5-4 and TRBJ2-1, reads ETGVTQSPTHLIKTRGQQVTLRCSSQSGHNTVSWYQQALGQGPQFIFQYYREEENGRGNFPPRFSGLQFPNYSSELNVNALELDDSALYLCASSLLETEQFFGPGTRLTVL.

V is TRBV6-6 and J is TRBJ2-3, with D possibly TRBD2 on 5 matching bases. The V and J ends lost 1 base and 0 bases respectively, with 11 bases between them. The germline gives CDR1 MNHNY, CDR2 SVGAGI (reference sequence). CDR3 length equals 16 residues. This CDR3 is CASSYWEITSTDTQYF. CDR3 nucleotide sequence: TGTGCCAGCAGTTACTGGGAGATAACTAGCACAGATACGCAGTATTTT.

The rearrangement uses TRBV6-6 and TRBJ1-1; no reliable D call. Trimming cost V 6 bases and J 1 base, with 6 bases left between them. Germline values: CDR1 MNHNY, CDR2 SVGAGI (reference sequence). The CDR3 totals 12 residues. CDR3 bases: TGTGCCAGCAGCTACCAGAACACTGAAGCTTTCTTT. This codes for CASSYQNTEAFF.

As concerns this clone: At one end, the junction sequence differs from germline, possibly due to a read error. The CDR3 protein is CSSSLTVDEQFF. In nucleotides, the CDR3 is TGTTCCAGCAGCTTAACGGTGGATGAGCAGTTCTTC. The V gene is TRBV7-9, the J gene TRBJ2-1; D not resolved. CDR3 length: 12 residues. The V gene's germline CDR1 is SEHNR and CDR2 FQNEAQ (reference sequence).

This clone was found once. The chain has TRBV10-3 and TRBJ1-1; 8 bases fit TRBD1. Germline-derived CDR1 and CDR2 are ENHRY and SYGVKD. With V trimmed by 8 bases and J by 2 bases, 4 bases remained unmatched. This CDR3 comprises 13 residues. The CDR3 sequence is CAIAGQENTEAFF. CDR3 nucleotides: TGTGCCATCGCGGGACAGGAAAACACTGAAGCTTTCTTT.

This clone has just a few counts. The chain couples TRBV2 to TRBJ2-2; TRBD2 aligns across 8 bases. This CDR3 region has 15 residues. V was pared by 5 bases and J by 2 bases, with 4 bases of the junction left unmatched. CDR1 and CDR2 from the germline V gene are SNHLY and FYNNEI. The CDR3 loop reads CASSLSGINTGELFF. DNA for the CDR3: TGTGCCAGCAGTCTTAGCGGGATTAACACCGGGGAGCTGTTTTTT.

V gene TRBV10-3 combines with J gene TRBJ1-1, with a possible D match to TRBD1 (5 bases). V was shortened by 6 bases and J by 4 bases, with 18 bases between the two germline ends. The CDR3 runs 15 residues. Germline V gene data show CDR1 as ENHRY and CDR2 as SYGVKD. CDR3 sequence reads: CAIRQALVGSTEAFF. DNA for the CDR3: TGTGCCATCAGACAGGCTCTAGTAGGTAGCACTGAAGCTTTCTTT.

The CDR3 region is CATSRDYQGQEQFF. CDR3 nucleotides: TGTGCCACCAGCAGAGATTACCAGGGCCAAGAGCAGTTCTTC. The chain carries TRBV15 and TRBJ2-1; D might be TRBD1 (5 bases). This CDR3 is 14 amino acids long. Germline V lookup: CDR1 LNHNV, CDR2 YYDKDF (reference sequence). V lost 0 bases and J 10 bases, leaving 13 bases between the germline ends.

The genes are TRBV7-9 and TRBJ2-7, with a weak D call TRBD2 (6 bases). The CDR3 contains 16 residues. Per germline, CDR1 SEHNR and CDR2 FQNEAQ (reference sequence). Trimming shortened V by 1 base and J by 2 bases, and 15 bases separated the two germline ends. The CDR3 sequence is CASSLGRRVSTYEQYF. CDR3 nucleotide sequence: TGTGCCAGCAGCTTAGGTCGGAGGGTAAGTACCTACGAGCAGTACTTC. The full variable domain, with the rest looked up from reference TRBV7-9 and TRBJ2-7, is DTGVSQNPRHKITKRGQNVTFRCDPISEHNRLYWYRQTLGQGPEFLTYFQNEAQLEKSRLLSDRFSAERPKGSFSTLEIQRTEQGDSAMYLCASSLGRRVSTYEQYFGPGTRLTVT.

This chain connects TRBV5-1 to TRBJ1-4, with 9 bases fitting TRBD1. CDR1 and CDR2 from the germline V gene are SGHRS and YFSETQ. CDR3 length equals 15 residues. Unmatched junction bases numbered 5, after V lost 1 base and J lost 7 bases. The CDR3 reads CASSLTGTGFEKLFF. For the CDR3, the DNA is TGCGCCAGCAGCTTGACCGGGACAGGGTTTGAAAAACTGTTTTTT.

This clone was picked up a small number of times. The chain carries TRBV6-6 and TRBJ2-5, with D uncertain. The ends were cut back, 5 bases at V and 2 bases at J, with 12 bases in the middle. CDR3 length: 14 amino acids. Germline V CDR1 and CDR2: MNHNY, SVGAGI (reference sequence). CDR3 sequence reads: CASSPASLQETQYF. The CDR3 DNA follows: TGTGCCAGCAGTCCTGCCTCACTACAAGAGACCCAGTACTTC.